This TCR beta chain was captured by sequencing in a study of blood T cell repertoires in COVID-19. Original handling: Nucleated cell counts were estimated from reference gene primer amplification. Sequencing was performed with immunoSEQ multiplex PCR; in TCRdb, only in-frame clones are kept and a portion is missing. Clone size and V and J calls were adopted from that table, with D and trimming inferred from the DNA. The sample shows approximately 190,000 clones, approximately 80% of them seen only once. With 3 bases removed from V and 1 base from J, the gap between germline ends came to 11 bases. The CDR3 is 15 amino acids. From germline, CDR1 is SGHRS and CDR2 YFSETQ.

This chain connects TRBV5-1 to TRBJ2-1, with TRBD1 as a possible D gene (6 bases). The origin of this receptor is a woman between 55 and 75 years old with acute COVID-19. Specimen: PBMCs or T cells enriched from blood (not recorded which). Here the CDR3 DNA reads TGCGCCAGCAGCTCTATCCAGGGGTCCTACAATGAGCAGTTCTTC. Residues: CASSSIQGSYNEQFF.